This TCR beta chain is from a study of cytomegalovirus exposure and HLA in healthy donors. On the study more broadly: Samples from HLA-typed donors yielded about 85 million unique TCRs in an early data release.

PCR involved 60 Vbeta and 13 Jbeta primers. Here immunoSEQ multiplex PCR was the method, and the copy in TCRdb shows in-frame clones only, minus some. The sample lists around 130,000 clones, approximately 85% occurring once. The study's findings and limits: The majority of CMV-associated TCR beta chains were reported as apparently HLA-restricted in a later analysis. HLA alleles were associated with 15,000 to 20,000 TCR beta sequences in a later analysis at 0.05 false discovery rate. Among TCR sequences, most were rare, though some public TCRs appeared in many donors.

The CDR3 has 16 amino acids. Germline V lookup: CDR1 LGHNA, CDR2 YNFKEQ. V shed 0 bases and J 10 bases; nucleotides not matched to a gene: 10. In its sample, this clone was seen once. Its antigen is as yet unknown. This TCR was sampled from a boy aged 5-17 years in good health and CMV-seronegative. This chain connects TRBV4-2 to TRBJ2-1; 9 bases match TRBD2. The sequenced sample was PBMCs. This CDR3 reads CASSQEEGAGGNEQFF. DNA for the CDR3: TGTGCCAGCAGCCAAGAAGAAGGAGCGGGGGGCAACGAGCAGTTCTTC.